These 27 T cell receptor beta chains were sequenced from one sample in a study of T cells in Graves' hyperthyroidism and ophthalmopathy. From RNA transcripts, TCR beta CDR3 regions were amplified. The TCR CDR3 first-round RT-PCR relied on the HTBI primer set. TCRdb processed the multiplex PCR reads anew with MiXCR; each CDR3 protein has one entry. The sample has approximately 870,000 distinct CDR3 sequences; around 39% are singletons. The sample consisted of blood. Every receptor here comes from a young man with Graves' hyperthyroidism.

This clonotype was seen only a few times. The V and J genes are TRBV9 and TRBJ2-7; 7 bases are a match to TRBD2. Trimming took 0 bases from V and 7 from J; bases not matched to a gene: 7. The CDR3 is 14 amino acids. Germline V gene sequence: CDR1 SGDLS, CDR2 YYNGEE. CDR3 residues: CASSVGFGGGEQYF. In nucleotides, the CDR3 is TGTGCCAGCAGCGTAGGATTCGGGGGAGGGGAGCAGTACTTC.

This chain connects TRBV7-2 to TRBJ1-5; 7 nucleotides align to TRBD1. The CDR3 is 12 residues long. V dropped 5 bases and J dropped 7; count of bases not matched to a gene: 2. Germline CDR1 SGHTA, CDR2 FQGNSA. CDR3 region: CASSRQGQPQHF. The CDR3 coding sequence is TGTGCCAGCAGCCGACAGGGCCAGCCCCAGCATTTT.

This clonotype was observed at least ten times. The rearrangement uses TRBV9 and TRBJ1-6; weak D call: TRBD1 (5 bases). V dropped 0 bases and J dropped 7 bases, with 8 bases sitting between them. CDR1 is SGDLS and CDR2 is YYNGEE in the germline V gene. This CDR3 has 14 residues. The CDR3 coding sequence is TGTGCCAGCAGCGTAGAGGGGCCGAATTCACCCCTCCACTTT. Translated: CASSVEGPNSPLHF.

The CDR3 sequence is CATSDVGSYNEQFF. CDR3 coding DNA: TGTGCCACCAGTGATGTGGGTTCCTACAATGAGCAGTTCTTC. The chain recombines TRBV24-1 with TRBJ2-1; D gene uncertain. Germline V lookup: CDR1 KGHDR, CDR2 SFDVKD. The V and J ends lost 3 bases and 1 base respectively, with 6 bases between them. The length of the CDR3 is 14 residues.

V usage is TRBV7-2 and J usage is TRBJ2-7; D possibly corresponds to TRBD1 (6 bases). The length of the CDR3 is 14 residues. Germline lookup yields CDR1 SGHTA and CDR2 FQGNSA. Trimming removed 5 bases from V and 5 bases from J, with 16 bases in between. CDR3 sequence (DNA): TGTGCCAGCAGCCTATCGGCGCAGGGGCACGAGCAGTACTTC. This encodes CASSLSAQGHEQYF.

The chain employs TRBV29-1 and TRBJ2-6; no reliable D call. Germline CDR1 and CDR2: SQVTM and ANQGSEA. V was trimmed by 8 bases and J by 0 bases, leaving 11 bases between them. The CDR3 spans 14 residues. CDR3: CSQEPISGANVLTF. In DNA form, the CDR3 reads TGCAGCCAGGAACCTATCTCTGGGGCCAACGTCCTGACTTTC.

This clonotype was seen only a few times. The chain links TRBV9 to TRBJ1-2; D gene uncertain. CDR3 length: 14 residues. Germline V gene sequence: CDR1 SGDLS, CDR2 YYNGEE. V was shortened by 0 bases and J by 5 bases, with 11 bases between the two germline ends. CDR3 sequence: CASSVDSLGYGYTF. In nucleotides, the CDR3 is TGTGCCAGCAGCGTAGACAGCCTGGGGTATGGCTACACCTTC.

This rearrangement joins TRBV12-3 or TRBV12-4 to TRBJ1-4, with D possibly matching TRBD1 (5 bases). V gave up 8 bases and J gave up 5 bases, with 18 bases separating them. The CDR3 extends over 15 amino acids. CDR3 sequence (DNA): TGTGCCAGCCGAAGTTTAGGGACGGAGAATGAAAAACTGTTTTTT. This sequence encodes CASRSLGTENEKLFF.

In this sample, this clonotype turned up many times. In nucleotides, the CDR3 is TGCGCCAGCGAGGGACAGGGGGCCGGGGAGCTGTTTTTT. This translates into CASEGQGAGELFF. V usage is TRBV10-2 and J usage is TRBJ2-2; 11 bases fit TRBD1. After removal of 8 bases from V and 6 bases from J, the junction contained 2 bases not matched to a gene. The CDR3 is 13 residues long. Germline CDR1 and CDR2: WSHSY and SAAADI.

The chain has TRBV5-5 and TRBJ1-4; possibly TRBD1 for D (5 bases). The CDR3 sequence is 14 residues long. V dropped 4 bases and J dropped 2 bases, with 9 bases sitting between them. Germline CDR1 SGHKS, CDR2 YYEKEE (reference sequence). In nucleotides, the CDR3 is TGTGCCAGCAGCGCAGGGTTTACTAATGAAAAACTGTTTTTT. Its translation is CASSAGFTNEKLFF.

This clonotype has at least ten counts. The CDR3 region is CSVDSGSRTGELFF. Here the CDR3 DNA reads TGCAGCGTTGATAGCGGGAGTAGGACCGGGGAGCTGTTTTTT. This chain connects TRBV29-1 to TRBJ2-2; the match to TRBD2 covers 9 bases. This CDR3 comprises 14 residues. V was clipped by 3 bases and J by 5 bases; unmatched bases: 4. The germline CDR1 and CDR2 sequences are SQVTM and ANQGSEA.

Of note for this clonotype: At one boundary the junction diverges from the germline segment, which might be a read error. V is TRBV29-1 and J is TRBJ1-3; TRBD1 matches at 7 bases. This CDR3 comprises 14 residues. The germline CDR1 and CDR2 sequences are SQVTM and ANQGSEA. The CDR3 DNA sequence: TGCAGCGTGACAGGGTTGGAAGCTGGAAACACCACATATTTT. This translates into CSVTGLEAGNTTYF.

This clonotype was recorded at least ten times. The chain has TRBV15 and TRBJ1-1; D unclear. Trimming removed 1 base at V and 1 base at J, with 4 bases between. Germline loops: CDR1 LNHNV, CDR2 YYDKDF (reference sequence). This CDR3 contains 13 residues. DNA for the CDR3: TGTGCCACCAGCAGAGTCAAGAACACTGAAGCTTTCTTT. Protein sequence: CATSRVKNTEAFF. Complete variable domain (other parts from reference TRBV15 and TRBJ1-1): DAMVIQNPRYQVTQFGKPVTLSCSQTLNHNVMYWYQQKSSQAPKLLFHYYDKDFNNEADTPDNFQSRRPNTSFCFLDIRSPGLGDTAMYLCATSRVKNTEAFFGQGTRLTVV.

This clonotype occurred many times. The chain links TRBV4-1 to TRBJ2-5, with TRBD2 matching 7 bases. The germline gives CDR1 MGHRA, CDR2 YSYEKL. The V and J ends lost 0 bases and 5 bases, in that order; junction bases with no gene match: 6. The length of the CDR3 is 15 residues. The CDR3 bases are TGCGCCAGCAGCCAAGACGCGACTAGCCAGGAGACCCAGTACTTC. This sequence encodes CASSQDATSQETQYF.

V gene TRBV29-1 combines with J gene TRBJ1-1; 7 bases map to TRBD1. In germline, CDR1 is SQVTM, CDR2 ANQGSEA. The junction had 10 bases not matched to a gene; V was cut back by 4 bases and J by 5 bases. The CDR3 covers 14 residues. CDR3 residues: CSVAQGGDGTEAFF. DNA for the CDR3: TGCAGCGTTGCCCAGGGGGGAGATGGGACTGAAGCTTTCTTT. The full variable domain, in which reference TRBV29-1 and TRBJ1-1 provide the parts outside the CDR3, is SAVISQKPSRDICQRGTSLTIQCQVDSQVTMMFWYRQQPGQSLTLIATANQGSEATYESGFVIDKFPISRPNLTFSTLTVSNMSPEDSSIYLCSVAQGGDGTEAFFGQGTRLTVV.

In this sample, this clonotype turned up a few times. The CDR3 spells CATLVLGRVDTEAFF. CDR3 DNA: TGTGCCACCTTGGTTTTAGGCAGGGTGGACACTGAAGCTTTCTTT. The chain joins TRBV12-3 or TRBV12-4 to TRBJ1-1; D possibly corresponds to TRBD1 (5 bases). The CDR3 is 15 residues long. V lost 10 bases and J lost 3, with 21 bases in between.

This chain uses TRBV7-3 with TRBJ2-2, with D perhaps TRBD2 (6 bases). Deletions cut 4 bases from V and 7 bases from J, with 19 bases between. This CDR3 region has 16 residues. Germline V CDR1 and CDR2: SGHTA, FQGTGA. CDR3 in DNA: TGTGCCAGCAGCTCCAAAACCCACGGGGGAGTCGGGGAGCTGTTTTTT. Protein: CASSSKTHGGVGELFF.

This chain connects TRBV2 to TRBJ2-7, with D tentatively TRBD2 (6 bases). V was pared by 10 bases and J by 3 bases, with 22 bases between. This CDR3 contains 15 residues. Germline CDR1 SNHLY, CDR2 FYNNEI. CDR3 protein: CATLLRGVVGYEQYF. CDR3 sequence (DNA): TGTGCCACGCTTTTACGCGGGGTAGTTGGCTACGAGCAGTACTTC.

This clonotype was detected a few times. The V gene is TRBV12-3 or TRBV12-4, the J gene TRBJ1-1; D is undetermined. The CDR3 is 14 residues long. The V end was cut by 5 bases, the J end by 1 base, with 11 bases between. This CDR3 reads CASSHMSENTEAFF. In DNA, the CDR3 is TGTGCCAGCAGTCATATGTCGGAGAACACTGAAGCTTTCTTT.

This clonotype was detected only a few times. The chain couples TRBV7-9 to TRBJ1-6; the match to TRBD1 covers 7 bases. The V segment lost 2 bases and the J segment 7 bases; nucleotides outside the gene matches: 8. There are 16 residues in the CDR3. Germline CDR1 SEHNR, CDR2 FQNEAQ (reference sequence). CDR3 residues: CASSLRGQSTNSPLHF. The CDR3 DNA reads as TGTGCCAGCAGCTTAAGGGGACAGTCCACCAATTCACCCCTCCACTTT.

This clonotype showed up just once. At one end, the junction sequence differs from germline, possibly due to a read error. The rearrangement joins TRBV6-5 to TRBJ2-6; possibly TRBD2 for D (6 bases). In germline, CDR1 is MNHEY, CDR2 SVGAGI. CDR3 length: 12 amino acids. The DNA of the CDR3 is TGTGCCAGCAGTTACACTCCGGGACTTGAAGCTTTC. The encoded protein is CASSYTPGLEAF.

Comments on this clonotype: Since a much larger clone is just one base distant, this may be a read error. The chain carries TRBV7-6 and TRBJ1-5, with D possibly being TRBD1 (5 bases). The length of the CDR3 is 14 residues. Germline V CDR1 and CDR2: SGHVS, FNYEAQ. V was pared by 5 bases and J by 4 bases, with 12 bases between. The CDR3 bases are TGTGCCAGCAGCCCGGCGGGGGAAAATCAGCCCCAGCATTTT. It is translated as CASSPAGENQPQHF.

This clonotype was observed a few times. The chain joins TRBV19 to TRBJ2-7; D is perhaps TRBD2 (6 bases). Germline V gene sequence: CDR1 LNHDA, CDR2 SQIVND (reference sequence). The CDR3 totals 14 residues. V lost 6 bases, J lost 6 bases, and 18 bases lay in between. For the CDR3, the DNA is TGTGCCAGTAGCCCGGGACTCTCGTCGGGCGAGCAGTACTTC. This translates into CASSPGLSSGEQYF.

The rearrangement joins TRBV28 to TRBJ2-5; tentative D call: TRBD1 (6 bases). Germline lookup yields CDR1 MDHEN and CDR2 SYDVKM. The CDR3 is 14 residues long. The germline V and J ends were trimmed by 6 bases and 6 bases, with 17 bases remaining between them. The CDR3 nucleotides are TGTGCCAGCAGCCTCACAGGGTCGGGAAAGACCCAGTACTTC. This codes for CASSLTGSGKTQYF. The complete variable domain, with remaining parts taken from reference TRBV28 and TRBJ2-5, reads DVKVTQSSRYLVKRTGEKVFLECVQDMDHENMFWYRQDPGLGLRLIYFSYDVKMKEKGDIPEGYSVSREKKERFSLILESASTNQTSMYLCASSLTGSGKTQYFGPGTRLLVL.

Ten or more counts support this clonotype. The junction does not match germline at one end; this may be a read error. The rearrangement joins TRBV7-8 to TRBJ2-5; no definite D call. The V gene's germline CDR1 is SGHVS and CDR2 FQNEAQ. The CDR3 has 13 amino acids. The CDR3 is CASSLNRQESQYF. The CDR3, as DNA: TGTGCCAGCAGCTTAAACAGACAAGAGTCCCAGTACTTC. Full variable domain (remainder filled in from reference TRBV7-8 and TRBJ2-5): GAGVSQSPRYKVAKRGQDVALRCDPISGHVSLFWYQQALGQGPEFLTYFQNEAQLDKSGLPSDRFFAERPEGSVSTLKIQRTQQEDSAVYLCASSLNRQESQYFGPGTRLLVL.

This chain connects TRBV7-9 to TRBJ2-7; possible D gene TRBD2, 5 bases. This CDR3 is 14 amino acids long. Trimming removed 5 bases at V and 0 bases at J, with 11 bases between. Germline CDR1 is SEHNR and CDR2 is FQNEAQ (reference sequence). CDR3 sequence reads: CASSRLLGSYEQYF. The DNA for the CDR3 is TGTGCCAGCAGCCGACTACTCGGCTCCTACGAGCAGTACTTC.

This clonotype has just a few counts. This chain joins TRBV6-5 and TRBJ1-2; 9 nucleotides match TRBD1. CDR1 is MNHEY and CDR2 is SVGAGI in the germline V gene. This CDR3 contains 13 residues. V lost 4 bases and J lost 6; bases outside the gene matches: 3. The CDR3 bases are TGTGCCAGCAGTTGGGGGACAGGGCATGGCTACACCTTC. As protein: CASSWGTGHGYTF.